One sample yielded the 22 T cell receptor beta chains listed below, sequenced in a study of TIL therapy for anti-PD-1-resistant metastatic lung cancer. This was the immunoSEQ v3 assay. Method: immunoSEQ multiplex PCR; TCRdb's copy keeps in-frame clones and lacks some. This sample has 55,000 to 65,000 clones; about 69% occur once, and the top ten carry 5.5% to 8.5%. The time point denotes: pre-treatment sample, taken before nivolumab and TIL therapy. The material was blood, obtained at baseline. The origin of the receptors is a person between 25 and 80 years old with non-small cell lung cancer.

This sequence joins TRBV2 and TRBJ1-1; D unresolved. The CDR3 contains 12 residues. The germline V gene encodes CDR1 SNHLY and CDR2 FYNNEI. V gave up 7 bases and J gave up 1 base, with 7 bases separating them. The CDR3 region has the DNA TGTGCCAGCACTTCGCAGAACACTGAAGCTTTCTTT. It codes for CASTSQNTEAFF.

This clone was found a few times. J is TRBJ2-7 and V is TRBV6-8; 12 nucleotides agree with TRBD2. Germline values: CDR1 MNHGY, CDR2 SAAAGT. Trimming took 4 bases from V and 4 from J; bases not matched to a gene: 8. The CDR3 is 16 amino acids. The CDR3 spells CASSSFLAGGRYEQYF. The DNA for the CDR3 is TGTGCCAGCAGTTCATTTCTAGCGGGAGGGCGTTACGAGCAGTACTTC.

The V and J genes are TRBV6-6 and TRBJ1-5, with D possibly being TRBD1 (6 bases). Germline V gene sequence: CDR1 MNHNY, CDR2 SVGAGI (reference sequence). Trimming cost V 5 bases and J 4 bases, with 15 bases left between them. The CDR3 sequence is 15 residues long. The DNA of the CDR3 is TGTGCCAGCAGTAATCGGCCAACAGGGAATCAGCCCCAGCATTTT. Amino acid sequence: CASSNRPTGNQPQHF.

The chain is built from TRBV19 and TRBJ2-2, with D possibly being TRBD2 (7 bases). Germline CDR1 LNHDA, CDR2 SQIVND (reference sequence). This CDR3 is built from 16 residues. V lost 4 bases, J lost 1 base, and 13 bases lay in between. This CDR3 is CASSRGGAGNTGELFF. Written as DNA, the CDR3 is TGTGCCAGTAGTAGAGGGGGGGCCGGGAACACCGGGGAGCTGTTTTTT.

The chain employs TRBV5-1 and TRBJ2-3, with D possibly being TRBD2 (5 bases). The CDR3 consists of 14 residues. The V gene lost 4 bases and the J gene lost 8 bases, with 17 bases spanning the gap. CDR1 SGHRS and CDR2 YFSETQ come from the germline V gene. The CDR3 sequence: CASSTGSGFVTQYF. The CDR3 DNA follows: TGCGCCAGCAGCACGGGATCAGGTTTCGTTACGCAGTATTTT.

This chain links TRBV2 with TRBJ2-7, with D possibly matching TRBD2 (6 bases). This CDR3 is built from 15 residues. V was cut by 2 bases and J by 3 bases, with 14 bases left in between. From germline, CDR1 is SNHLY and CDR2 FYNNEI. The CDR3 bases are TGTGCCAGCAGTGAATCGGGGGTGAATTTCTACGAGCAGTACTTC. As protein: CASSESGVNFYEQYF.

V usage is TRBV5-1 and J usage is TRBJ2-7; possible D gene TRBD1, 6 bases. Trimming shortened V by 2 bases and J by 3 bases, and 9 bases separated the two germline ends. This CDR3 contains 13 residues. Germline assignment: CDR1 SGHRS and CDR2 YFSETQ. The CDR3 protein is CASSFNRDYEQYF. The CDR3 DNA reads TGCGCCAGCAGCTTTAACAGGGACTACGAGCAGTACTTC. The entire variable domain, with the rest obtained from reference TRBV5-1 and TRBJ2-7, is as follows: KAGVTQTPRYLIKTRGQQVTLSCSPISGHRSVSWYQQTPGQGLQFLFEYFSETQRNKGNFPGRFSGRQFSNSRSEMNVSTLELGDSALYLCASSFNRDYEQYFGPGTRLTVT.

The chain recombines TRBV30 with TRBJ2-5; perhaps D is TRBD1 or TRBD2 (5 bases each). The CDR3 has 14 amino acids. Trimming shortened V by 0 bases and J by 4 bases, and 12 bases separated the two germline ends. Germline CDR1 and CDR2: GTSNPN and SVGIG (reference sequence). The chain's CDR3 is CAWSVLGVSETQYF. CDR3 in DNA: TGTGCCTGGAGTGTACTGGGGGTGTCAGAGACCCAGTACTTC.

The CDR3: CASSASGTSGYNEQFF. The CDR3 DNA is TGTGCCAGCAGCGCTTCCGGGACTAGCGGTTACAATGAGCAGTTCTTC. The genes are TRBV9 and TRBJ2-1; the match to TRBD2 covers 11 bases. Germline values: CDR1 SGDLS, CDR2 YYNGEE. Unmatched junction bases numbered 6, after V lost 3 bases and J lost 4 bases. The CDR3 has 16 amino acids.

This clone appeared many times. The chain is built from TRBV6-6 and TRBJ1-1; D gene uncertain. V dropped 4 bases and J dropped 1 base, with 7 bases sitting between them. This CDR3 spans 13 amino acids. Germline V lookup: CDR1 MNHNY, CDR2 SVGAGI (reference sequence). CDR3: CASSSGQNTEAFF. Here the CDR3 DNA reads TGTGCCAGCAGTTCCGGGCAGAACACTGAAGCTTTCTTT.

V gene TRBV18 combines with J gene TRBJ1-2; possibly TRBD1 for D (5 bases). CDR3 length: 13 residues. CDR1 and CDR2 from the germline V gene are KGHSH and LQKENI. Trimming took off 4 bases at V and 4 bases at J, with 10 bases between the two ends. The CDR3 sequence: CASSQAGSYGYTF. The CDR3 nucleotides are TGTGCCAGCTCACAGGCAGGGAGCTATGGCTACACCTTC. Full variable domain (missing parts from reference TRBV18 and TRBJ1-2): NAGVMQNPRHLVRRRGQEARLRCSPMKGHSHVYWYRQLPEEGLKFMVYLQKENIIDESGMPKERFSAEFPKEGPSILRIQQVVRGDSAAYFCASSQAGSYGYTFGSGTRLTVV.

V usage is TRBV5-1 and J usage is TRBJ1-6; TRBD1 agrees at 9 bases. Unmatched junction bases numbered 6, after V lost 4 bases and J lost 7 bases. The CDR3 spans 15 residues. Germline V gene data show CDR1 as SGHRS and CDR2 as YFSETQ. CDR3 in DNA: TGCGCCAGCAGCCCCCTGACAGGGGGGAATTCACCCCTCCACTTT. This codes for CASSPLTGGNSPLHF.

The gene calls are TRBV7-2 and TRBJ2-7; D may correspond to TRBD1 or TRBD2 (7 bases each). Trimming left V 6 bases short and J 2 bases short, with 14 bases between. Germline V gene sequence: CDR1 SGHTA, CDR2 FQGNSA. This CDR3 has 14 amino acids. In nucleotides, the CDR3 is TGTGCCAGCAGATACGGGGGGACAGCCTACGAGCAGTACTTC. Translated, it gives CASRYGGTAYEQYF. Full variable domain (outside the CDR3, taken from reference TRBV7-2 and TRBJ2-7): GAGVSQSPSNKVTEKGKDVELRCDPISGHTALYWYRQSLGQGLEFLIYFQGNSAPDKSGLPSDRFSAERTGGSVSTLTIQRTQQEDSAVYLCASRYGGTAYEQYFGPGTRLTVT.

This clone was detected a few times. The V and J genes are TRBV27 and TRBJ1-4; 9 nucleotides match TRBD1. Germline values: CDR1 MNHEY, CDR2 SMNVEV (reference sequence). This CDR3 is built from 14 residues. The J segment lost 10 bases and the V segment lost 6 bases, leaving 9 bases of the junction unmatched. The CDR3 protein is CASRPGTGIGKLFF. The CDR3 DNA sequence: TGTGCCAGCAGACCCGGGACAGGGATTGGAAAACTGTTTTTT.

The chain recombines TRBV20-1 with TRBJ1-2; D unresolved. V lost 3 bases to trimming and J lost 4 bases, with 6 bases between them. The germline V gene encodes CDR1 DFQATT and CDR2 SNEGSKA (reference sequence). This CDR3 is 11 amino acids long. DNA for the CDR3: TGCAGTGCTAGGGACGCCTATGGCTACACCTTC. Translating it yields CSARDAYGYTF.

V gene TRBV12-1 combines with J gene TRBJ1-4. TRBV12-1 has pseudogene status. The CDR3 has 17 amino acids. CDR3 coding DNA: TGTGCCAGCAGCTTTGGGGAGGGTTGGGGAAATAATGAAAAACTGTTTTTT. This encodes CASSFGEGWGNNEKLFF.

The chain employs TRBV28 and TRBJ2-7, with D possibly called TRBD1 or TRBD2 (5 bases each). The CDR3 consists of 12 residues. The V end lost 7 bases, the J end lost 8 bases, and 15 bases lay between the germline ends. Germline V gene data show CDR1 as MDHEN and CDR2 as SYDVKM. The CDR3 loop is CASTDMRGQQYF. The CDR3 coding sequence is TGTGCCAGCACCGACATGAGGGGTCAGCAGTACTTC.

At least ten counts were recorded for this clone. This chain joins TRBV4-1 and TRBJ2-1; D is tentatively TRBD1 or TRBD2 (5 bases each). The V end was cut by 0 bases, the J end by 7 bases, with 13 bases between. Germline loops: CDR1 MGHRA, CDR2 YSYEKL. The CDR3 is made up of 15 amino acids. The CDR3 region has the DNA TGCGCCAGCAGCCAAGATACCGGGGCGAGGAATGAGCAGTTCTTC. It is translated as CASSQDTGARNEQFF.

This clone appeared a single time. The chain employs TRBV5-4 and TRBJ1-5; no reliable D call. The CDR3 is made up of 14 amino acids. CDR1 is SGHNT, CDR2 YYREEE, per germline (reference sequence). Trimming stripped 4 bases from V and 9 bases from J, with 17 bases between. CDR3 coding DNA: TGTGCCAGCAGCCAGAATGCAGGTTCTGGGCCCCAGCATTTT. Translated: CASSQNAGSGPQHF.

This clone was seen a handful of times. The chain couples TRBV4-1 to TRBJ2-7, with TRBD1 as a possible D gene (5 bases). Germline-derived CDR1 and CDR2 are MGHRA and YSYEKL. The CDR3 totals 16 residues. Deletions cut 4 bases from V and 0 bases from J, with 16 bases between. The CDR3 loop reads CASSRILTEYSYEQYF. The DNA for the CDR3 is TGCGCCAGCAGCCGAATACTGACAGAATACTCCTACGAGCAGTACTTC.

The chain links TRBV7-9 to TRBJ2-1; D might be TRBD1 (6 bases). Germline V gene lookup returns CDR1 SEHNR and CDR2 FQNEAQ (reference sequence). The CDR3 covers 13 residues. The V gene lost 4 bases and the J gene lost 7 bases, with 11 bases spanning the gap. For the CDR3, the DNA is TGTGCCAGCAGCTCCTGGACAGAGAATGAGCAGTTCTTC. Amino acids: CASSSWTENEQFF.

This clone appeared a few times. The rearrangement links TRBV25-1 to TRBJ1-5; tentatively, D is TRBD1 (5 bases). Trimming pared 9 bases from V and 7 bases from J, leaving 13 bases between. There are 12 residues in the CDR3. CDR1 and CDR2 from the germline V gene are MGHDK and SYGVNS. The DNA for the CDR3 is TGTGCCAGTCAAAGGGGCAGCCAGCCCCAGCATTTT. Translating it yields CASQRGSQPQHF.